This T cell receptor beta chain was found in a study of OX40 agonist ivuxolimab in advanced cancers. Study details: Patients were dosed with the agonistic anti-OX40 (CD134) antibody ivuxolimab. Three patients, one with hepatocellular carcinoma and two with cutaneous melanoma, responded partially. Study-level results: Relative to CD4+ cells, CD8+ T cells on average had more expanded clones.

With regard to this clone: The antigen remains undetermined.

Sequencing was performed with immunoSEQ multiplex PCR; in TCRdb, only in-frame clones are kept and a portion is missing. Among 90,000 to 100,000 clones listed, about 85% were seen once. The CDR3 has 17 amino acids. Germline lookup yields CDR1 LNHDA and CDR2 SQIVND (reference sequence). Trimming took off 5 bases at V and 9 bases at J, with 26 bases between the two ends. Sequencing was performed on CD4+ or CD8+ T cells sorted from blood, taken in a trial of the OX40 agonist ivuxolimab. The J gene is TRBJ1-5, the V gene TRBV19, with D possibly being TRBD1 (5 bases). The sequence was obtained from an adult with an advanced solid tumor such as melanoma, head and neck, liver or kidney cancer. This CDR3 is CASSPWGDPRSSGPQHF. CDR3 coding DNA: TGTGCCAGTAGTCCTTGGGGGGACCCTCGGTCCTCGGGGCCCCAGCATTTT. Full variable domain (remainder filled in from reference TRBV19 and TRBJ1-5): DGGITQSPKYLFRKEGQNVTLSCEQNLNHDAMYWYRQDPGQGLRLIYYSQIVNDFQKGDIAEGYSVSREKKESFPLTVTSAQKNPTAFYLCASSPWGDPRSSGPQHFGDGTRLSIL.